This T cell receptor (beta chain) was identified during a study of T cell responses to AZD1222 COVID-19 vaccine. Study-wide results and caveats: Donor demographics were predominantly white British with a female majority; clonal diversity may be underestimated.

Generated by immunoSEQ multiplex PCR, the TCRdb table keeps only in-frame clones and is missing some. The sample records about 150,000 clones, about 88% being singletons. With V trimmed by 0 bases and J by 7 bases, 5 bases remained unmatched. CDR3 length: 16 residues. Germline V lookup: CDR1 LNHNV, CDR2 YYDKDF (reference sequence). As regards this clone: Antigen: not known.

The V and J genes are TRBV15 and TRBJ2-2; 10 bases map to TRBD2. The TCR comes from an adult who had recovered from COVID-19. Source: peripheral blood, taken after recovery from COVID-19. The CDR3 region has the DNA TGTGCCACCAGCAGAGATGCGCTAGCGGGAGACGGGGAGCTGTTTTTT. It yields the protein CATSRDALAGDGELFF.